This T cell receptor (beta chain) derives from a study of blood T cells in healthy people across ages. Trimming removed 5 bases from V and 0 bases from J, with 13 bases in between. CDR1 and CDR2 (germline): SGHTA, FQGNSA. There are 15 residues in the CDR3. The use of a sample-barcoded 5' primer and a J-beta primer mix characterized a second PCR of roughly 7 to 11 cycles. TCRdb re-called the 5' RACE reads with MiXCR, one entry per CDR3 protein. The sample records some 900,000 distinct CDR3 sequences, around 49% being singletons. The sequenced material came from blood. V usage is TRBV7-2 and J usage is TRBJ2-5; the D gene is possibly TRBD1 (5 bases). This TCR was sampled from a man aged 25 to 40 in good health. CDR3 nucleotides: TGTGCCAGCAGCCCAGTTAGGGGCAACCAAGAGACCCAGTACTTC. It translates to CASSPVRGNQETQYF.